These T cell receptor beta chains were read from a single sample in a study of Ad26.COV2.S vaccination and SARS-CoV-2 variants. Assay used: immunoSEQ multiplex PCR; TCRdb lists only in-frame clones, some missing. The sample has roughly 350,000 clones, 75% to 90% seen once. Sequenced here: peripheral blood, sampled in a trial of Ad26.COV2.S vaccine versus placebo. The receptors stem from a person between 18 and 65 years old who received the Ad26.COV2.S COVID-19 vaccine or a placebo. CDR3s include the opening cysteine and the closing phenylalanine or tryptophan. Rows give clone size only sometimes, using once, few, many, or a class for an expanded clone.

.	TRBJ2-7	TRBV6-5	CATNDRIYEQYF
.	TRBJ1-2	TRBV6-5	CASSRDINYGYTF
.	TRBJ2-7	TRBV30	CAWSEWTQTYEQYF
few	TRBJ2-7	TRBV6-5	CASSLDRVEQYF
few	TRBJ2-2	TRBV10-1	CASSDIPGAGRNTGELFF
.	TRBJ1-4	TRBV7-2	CASSTSRGNEKLFF
.	TRBJ2-7	TRBV4-3	CASSQEGYGSSYEQYF
.	TRBJ2-3	TRBV7-9	CASSPTAGADTQYF
.	TRBJ2-5	TRBV7-3	CASSSRTSGRGTQETQYF
.	TRBJ2-7	TRBV5-1	CASSLIGSLNYEQYF
.	TRBJ1-4	TRBV12-3/TRBV12-4	CASKGGIGEKLFF
.	TRBJ2-4	TRBV9	CASSVEGQKGNIQYF
many	TRBJ2-7	TRBV28	CASSLDGGPYFRYEQYF
.	TRBJ2-7	TRBV5-1	CASRHPGQNYEQYF
.	TRBJ1-1	TRBV28	CASRMGQLNTEAFF
.	TRBJ1-1	TRBV2	CASSVQGAATEAFF
once	TRBJ2-5	TRBV6-5	CASSYSTWTGRLTQYF
few	TRBJ2-7	TRBV13	CASSLAAGEVHEQYF
.	TRBJ2-7	TRBV7-2	CASSRDRGAYEQYF
.	TRBJ2-3	TRBV28	CASIGRAYADTQYF
.	TRBJ2-3	TRBV21-1	CASSLAGGPDTQYF
.	TRBJ1-1	TRBV6-2/TRBV6-3	CASSYSQGRLVREAFF
.	TRBJ1-1	TRBV28	CASSPGQMNTEAFF
.	TRBJ2-7	TRBV20-1	CSASLAGSYEQYF
.	TRBJ2-5	TRBV2	CASSAWSSRRLQETQYF
.	TRBJ1-2	TRBV29-1	CSVVMGTQLGYTF
.	TRBJ2-2	TRBV3-1/TRBV3-2	CASSQGEVTGELFF
.	TRBJ2-2	TRBV28	CASSLDTSNTGELFF
few	TRBJ2-1	TRBV19	CASSIDRAGTYNEQFF
once	TRBJ1-6	TRBV28	CASSPGTVASPLHF
few	TRBJ1-4	TRBV2	CASSQNIATNEKLFF
.	TRBJ2-5	TRBV27	CASSPGQGRETQYF
.	TRBJ2-7	TRBV2	CASSEESGLPPYEQYF
.	TRBJ2-2	TRBV18	CASGTSGGTTGELFF
.	TRBJ1-3	TRBV4-3	CASSQDRGQGTGNTIYF
.	TRBJ2-5	TRBV30	CAWSPLSRTQYF
once	TRBJ2-7	TRBV2	CASSDLPSAYEQYF
.	TRBJ1-6	TRBV7-9	CASSLLGQGSPLHF
few	TRBJ2-1	TRBV5-1	CASSLGGQASYNEQFF
.	TRBJ1-4	TRBV10-3	CASLGRVGEKLFF
.	TRBJ2-5	TRBV5-1	CASSLGSSAGETQYF
.	TRBJ2-7	TRBV12-3/TRBV12-4	CASSPLWPYEQYF
.	TRBJ1-1	TRBV3-1/TRBV3-2	CASSQAGGNTEAFF
.	TRBJ1-2	TRBV2	CASSEGTGNNYGYTF
.	TRBJ2-1	TRBV9	CASSALPDLSNEQFF
.	TRBJ2-1	TRBV6-2/TRBV6-3	CASSIYRGKSYNEQFF
few	TRBJ1-6	TRBV30	CAWSVPGVNSPLHF
once	TRBJ1-5	TRBV19	CASSTDTYNQPQHF
.	TRBJ2-7	TRBV20-1	CSARLHEQYF